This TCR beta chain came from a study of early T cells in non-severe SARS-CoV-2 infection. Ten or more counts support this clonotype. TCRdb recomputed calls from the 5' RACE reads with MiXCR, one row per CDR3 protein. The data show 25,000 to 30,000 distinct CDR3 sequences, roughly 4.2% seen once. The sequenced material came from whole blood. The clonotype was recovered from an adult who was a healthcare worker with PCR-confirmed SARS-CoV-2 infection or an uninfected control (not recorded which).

The CDR3, as DNA: TGTGCCAGCGGGGAGTATACGCAGTATTTT. It codes for CASGEYTQYF. The chain couples TRBV6-2 or TRBV6-3 to TRBJ2-3; possible D gene TRBD2, 5 bases. CDR3 size: 10 residues. Trimming shortened V by 8 bases and J by 7 bases, and 7 bases separated the two germline ends. Germline CDR1 MNHEY, CDR2 SVGEGT.